The entry that follows covers one T cell receptor (beta chain) sequence. The antigen is undetermined. Sequenced by immunoSEQ multiplex PCR; TCRdb stores in-frame clones only, minus some. The sample has about 64,000 clones, less than 95% seen once. These data are taken from a study of OX40 agonist ivuxolimab in advanced cancers. Looking at the study overall: All patients had ivuxolimab intravenously every 2 weeks at 0.01 to 10 mg/kg. Findings and limits, study-wide: Certain nonresponders likewise exhibited a low normalized T-cell clonal expansion.

The V segment lost 0 bases and the J segment 2 bases; nucleotides outside the gene matches: 0. This CDR3 comprises 14 residues. The germline CDR1 and CDR2 sequences are ENHRY and SYGVKD. The sample in question was CD4+ or CD8+ T cells sorted from blood, obtained in a trial of the OX40 agonist ivuxolimab. The chain uses TRBV10-3 and TRBJ1-2, with 7 bases fitting TRBD1. The TCR originated in an adult with an advanced solid tumor such as melanoma, head and neck, liver or kidney cancer. For the CDR3, the DNA is TGTGCCATCAGTGAGTCGGGACAGAACTATGGCTACACCTTC. Protein: CAISESGQNYGYTF.